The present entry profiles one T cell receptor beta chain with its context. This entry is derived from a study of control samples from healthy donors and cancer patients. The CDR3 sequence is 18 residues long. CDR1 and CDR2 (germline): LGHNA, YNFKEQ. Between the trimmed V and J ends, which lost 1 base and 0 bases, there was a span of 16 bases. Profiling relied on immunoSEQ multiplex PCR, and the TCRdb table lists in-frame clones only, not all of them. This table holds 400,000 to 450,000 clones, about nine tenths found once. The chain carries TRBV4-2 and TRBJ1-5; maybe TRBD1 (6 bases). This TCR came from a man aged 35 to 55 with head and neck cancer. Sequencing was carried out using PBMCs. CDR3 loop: CASSQVSGTTHSNQPQHF. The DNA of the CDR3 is TGTGCCAGCAGCCAAGTCAGTGGGACAACGCATAGCAATCAGCCCCAGCATTTT.